These 16 T cell receptor beta chains originate from one sample sequenced in a study of response to subunit inactivated influenza vaccine. TCRdb passed the RT-PCR reads through MiXCR, listing each CDR3 protein once. The table lists 700,000 to 900,000 distinct CDR3 sequences, 21% of them singletons. Sequencing used PBMCs from blood, obtained about 5 days after vaccination. The receptors were sampled from a man in his forties or fifties who received an inactivated influenza vaccine.

The chain employs TRBV6-6 and TRBJ2-7; possibly TRBD2 for D (6 bases). The CDR3 loop spans 13 amino acids. CDR1 and CDR2 (germline): MNHNY, SVGAGI (reference sequence). Trimming removed 0 bases from V and 7 bases from J, with 10 bases in between. The CDR3 DNA reads as TGTGCCAGCAGTTACTCCGGGGCGGGGGAGCAGTACTTC. The encoded protein is CASSYSGAGEQYF.

This clonotype showed up just a few times. V and J are TRBV20-1 and TRBJ2-7; a weak D match, TRBD2 (6 bases). CDR1 and CDR2 (germline): DFQATT, SNEGSKA (reference sequence). The CDR3 loop spans 13 amino acids. Deletions cut 3 bases from V and 6 bases from J, with 15 bases between. CDR3 in DNA: TGCAGTGCTAGTTTCTTTTCGGAGGGCGAGCAGTACTTC. Amino acid sequence: CSASFFSEGEQYF.

This chain uses TRBV3-1 with TRBJ2-2; D possibly corresponds to TRBD1 (6 bases). Germline-derived CDR1 and CDR2 are LGHDT and YNNKEL (reference sequence). The CDR3 is 13 residues long. The germline V and J ends were trimmed by 3 bases and 5 bases, with 7 bases remaining between them. The CDR3 loop is CASSQGATGELFF. CDR3 sequence (DNA): TGTGCCAGCAGCCAGGGGGCAACCGGGGAGCTGTTTTTT.

This clonotype was recorded a few times. The J gene is TRBJ2-7, the V gene TRBV5-5; D is unclear. V was pared by 1 base and J by 5 bases, with 10 bases between. Germline CDR1 reads SGHKS; CDR2 reads YYEKEE (reference sequence). The CDR3 contains 13 residues. CDR3 in DNA: TGTGCCAGCAGCTTGTCTCGGGTCAACGAGCAGTACTTC. Its translation is CASSLSRVNEQYF.

The chain carries TRBV12-3 or TRBV12-4 and TRBJ1-5; D is uncertain. V was clipped by 5 bases and J by 0 bases, with 26 bases between them. The CDR3 sequence is 20 residues long. The CDR3 region has the DNA TGTGCCAGCAGTCACCAACAGCAATTGTTGTCCGCGACTAGCAATCAGCCCCAGCATTTT. This codes for CASSHQQQLLSATSNQPQHF.

The chain links TRBV2 to TRBJ2-2, with 12 nucleotides matching TRBD2. The CDR3 contains 15 residues. The ends lost 8 bases at V and 2 bases at J; junction bases unmatched: 3. Germline V gene lookup returns CDR1 SNHLY and CDR2 FYNNEI. The DNA for the CDR3 is TGTGCCAGCTCGGGACTAGCGGGTAACACCGGGGAGCTGTTTTTT. It yields the protein CASSGLAGNTGELFF.

The genes are TRBV3-1 and TRBJ2-1, with unresolved D. With 4 bases removed from V and 4 bases from J, the gap between germline ends came to 14 bases. Germline lookup yields CDR1 LGHDT and CDR2 YNNKEL (reference sequence). The CDR3 extends over 15 amino acids. The CDR3 protein is CASSPQNPSYNEQFF. The CDR3 nucleotides are TGTGCCAGCAGCCCGCAGAACCCCTCTTACAATGAGCAGTTCTTC.

The gene calls are TRBV24-1 and TRBJ1-5, with unresolved D. Deletions cut 2 bases from V and 7 bases from J, with 5 bases between. CDR1 is KGHDR and CDR2 is SFDVKD in the germline V gene. This CDR3 has 12 amino acids. The DNA of the CDR3 is TGTGCCACCAGTGATTCTGGACAGCCCCAGCATTTT. The encoded protein is CATSDSGQPQHF.

This clonotype was recorded a few times. The rearrangement links TRBV25-1 to TRBJ2-3, with D unclear. Germline V gene data show CDR1 as MGHDK and CDR2 as SYGVNS. This CDR3 has 14 amino acids. V lost 4 bases and J lost 0, with 8 bases in between. The CDR3 spells CASSVYTSTDTQYF. The CDR3 DNA follows: TGTGCCAGCAGTGTGTATACTAGCACAGATACGCAGTATTTT.

This clonotype was picked up many times. The chain uses TRBV27 and TRBJ2-7; perhaps TRBD1 as D (5 bases). The CDR3 is 14 residues long. V lost 8 bases and J 2 bases, leaving 16 bases between the germline ends. Per germline, CDR1 MNHEY and CDR2 SMNVEV (reference sequence). This CDR3 is CASSSWGLTYEQYF. In nucleotides, the CDR3 is TGTGCCAGCTCCTCCTGGGGCCTTACCTACGAGCAGTACTTC.

This clonotype showed up many times. The V and J genes are TRBV7-2 and TRBJ2-1; possible D gene TRBD1, 5 bases. Trimming shortened V by 6 bases and J by 1 base, and 13 bases separated the two germline ends. This CDR3 is 15 amino acids long. The V gene's germline CDR1 is SGHTA and CDR2 FQGNSA. The CDR3 reads CASRRQSSSYNEQFF. CDR3 nucleotide sequence: TGTGCCAGCAGACGACAGAGCTCTTCCTACAATGAGCAGTTCTTC.

V is TRBV20-1 and J is TRBJ2-7; the D call may be TRBD1 or TRBD2 (5 bases each). Germline CDR1 is DFQATT and CDR2 is SNEGSKA (reference sequence). CDR3 length: 18 residues. Trimming took 0 bases from V and 3 from J, leaving 24 bases between them. CDR3 in amino acids: CSARDHDTREGRIYEQYF. In nucleotides, the CDR3 is TGCAGTGCTAGAGATCACGACACGAGAGAGGGGAGAATCTACGAGCAGTACTTC.

In its sample, this clonotype was seen a few times. One junction end does not reproduce the germline sequence, and a read error may be involved. This chain uses TRBV18 with TRBJ2-5; D ambiguous. Germline CDR1 KGHSH, CDR2 LQKENI. This CDR3 comprises 14 residues. This chain's CDR3 is CASSAPRSLETQYF. In DNA form, the CDR3 reads TGTGCCAGCTCAGCACCACGGTCATTGGAGACCCAGTACTTC.

The chain recombines TRBV5-1 with TRBJ2-5; D tentatively fits TRBD1 or TRBD2 (5 bases each). The CDR3 sequence is 13 residues long. Per the germline V gene, CDR1 is SGHRS and CDR2 is YFSETQ. Trimming left V 6 bases short and J 4 bases short, with 13 bases between. The CDR3 DNA is TGCGCCAGCAACCCCGTGGGGGTAGAGACCCAGTACTTC. Protein product: CASNPVGVETQYF.

This clonotype was observed a few times. The V and J genes are TRBV7-8 and TRBJ2-2; 7 nucleotides line up with TRBD2. The CDR3 spans 16 residues. V dropped 5 bases and J dropped 3; count of bases not matched to a gene: 9. Per the germline V gene, CDR1 is SGHVS and CDR2 is FQNEAQ. The CDR3 sequence is CASSPAGGFDTGELFF. CDR3 coding DNA: TGTGCCAGCAGCCCCGCCGGGGGGTTCGACACCGGGGAGCTGTTTTTT.

This clonotype was found a few times. V gene TRBV7-2 combines with J gene TRBJ2-5; the D gene is possibly TRBD2 (6 bases). V was trimmed by 1 base and J by 4 bases, leaving 10 bases between them. In germline, CDR1 is SGHTA, CDR2 FQGNSA. The CDR3 contains 14 residues. DNA of the CDR3: TGTGCCAGCAGCTTAGGGCCGCGGGGAGAGACCCAGTACTTC. Residues: CASSLGPRGETQYF.